Below are 27 T cell receptor beta chains sequenced from a single sample in a study of cytomegalovirus exposure and HLA in healthy donors. The PCR was carried out with 60 Vbeta primers and 13 Jbeta primers. TCRdb's copy holds only in-frame clones and misses some; the assay was immunoSEQ multiplex PCR. The sample lists fewer than 250,000 clones, around 79% occurring once. Source material: PBMCs. These receptors came from a male donor in good health and CMV-seropositive.

The rearrangement joins TRBV5-4 to TRBJ2-7; tentatively, D is TRBD1 (6 bases). The CDR3 totals 14 residues. CDR1 is SGHNT and CDR2 is YYREEE in the germline V gene (reference sequence). Trimming took off 0 bases at V and 2 bases at J, with 9 bases between the two ends. The CDR3 spells CASSLEGTTYEQYF. CDR3 bases: TGTGCCAGCAGCTTGGAAGGGACAACCTACGAGCAGTACTTC.

The chain is built from TRBV28 and TRBJ1-2; tentatively, D is TRBD1 (6 bases). The CDR3 totals 16 residues. V was clipped by 4 bases and J by 4 bases, with 19 bases between them. CDR1 is MDHEN, CDR2 SYDVKM, per germline. DNA of the CDR3: TGTGCCAGCAGTTCTCACGGGACAATCACATTCTATGGCTACACCTTC. Its protein is CASSSHGTITFYGYTF.

The chain employs TRBV5-1 and TRBJ2-1, with TRBD2 identical over 7 bases. CDR1 SGHRS and CDR2 YFSETQ come from the germline V gene. This CDR3 region has 15 residues. V trimming: 1 base; J trimming: 0 bases; junction bases outside the gene matches: 1. The CDR3 bases are TGCGCCAGCAGCTTGCCTAGCGGCTCCTACAATGAGCAGTTCTTC. Protein product: CASSLPSGSYNEQFF.

V usage is TRBV7-2 and J usage is TRBJ2-1, with D perhaps TRBD1 (5 bases). The CDR3 contains 13 residues. Germline CDR1 SGHTA, CDR2 FQGNSA. Between the trimmed V and J ends, which lost 5 bases and 10 bases, there was a span of 15 bases. The CDR3 is CASSRPGYIEQFF. The CDR3 DNA follows: TGTGCCAGCAGCCGACCAGGGTATATCGAGCAGTTCTTC.

V is TRBV28 and J is TRBJ2-5, with 8 nucleotides matching TRBD2. The V gene's germline CDR1 is MDHEN and CDR2 SYDVKM. J gave up 4 bases and V 5 bases, and 6 bases lay outside the gene matches. This CDR3 contains 14 residues. CDR3 nucleotides: TGTGCCAGCAGTAGCGGGAGAGGAAGAGAGACCCAGTACTTC. Translation gives CASSSGRGRETQYF.

The chain employs TRBV4-3 and TRBJ2-5; 13 bases agree with TRBD2. The CDR3 loop spans 17 amino acids. The trim removed 1 base at V and 5 bases at J, leaving 7 bases unmatched. Germline V gene data show CDR1 as LGHNA and CDR2 as YSLEER. The CDR3 DNA sequence: TGCGCCAGCAGCCAAGCAGTCGTGGGACTAGCGGGGGAGACCCAGTACTTC. Its protein product is CASSQAVVGLAGETQYF.

This chain uses TRBV9 with TRBJ1-6; 7 bases line up with TRBD1. The V and J ends lost 4 bases and 5 bases, in that order; junction bases with no gene match: 3. CDR1 SGDLS and CDR2 YYNGEE come from the germline V gene. This CDR3 region has 14 residues. The CDR3 coding sequence is TGTGCCAGCAGCAAGGGACAGAATAATTCACCCCTCCACTTT. This gives the protein CASSKGQNNSPLHF.

The V call is TRBV7-2, the J call TRBJ2-7; 8 positions match TRBD2. Germline V gives CDR1 SGHTA, CDR2 FQGNSA. The CDR3 is made up of 13 amino acids. The V segment lost 7 bases and the J segment 4 bases; nucleotides outside the gene matches: 6. In DNA, the CDR3 is TGTGCCAGCACCCCCGGGACTAGATACGAGCAGTACTTC. Amino acids: CASTPGTRYEQYF. The full variable domain, its missing parts supplied by reference TRBV7-2 and TRBJ2-7, is GAGVSQSPSNKVTEKGKDVELRCDPISGHTALYWYRQSLGQGLEFLIYFQGNSAPDKSGLPSDRFSAERTGGSVSTLTIQRTQQEDSAVYLCASTPGTRYEQYFGPGTRLTVT.

This chain links TRBV5-4 with TRBJ2-7; tentative D call: TRBD2 (5 bases). CDR3 length: 15 amino acids. Looked up from germline, CDR1 is SGHNT and CDR2 is YYREEE (reference sequence). Trimming cost V 1 base and J 2 bases, with 13 bases left between them. CDR3 loop: CASSLFWESPYEQYF. DNA of the CDR3: TGTGCCAGCAGCTTGTTTTGGGAGTCCCCCTACGAGCAGTACTTC.

V and J are TRBV7-2 and TRBJ1-2, with TRBD1 as a possible D gene (5 bases). Germline lookup yields CDR1 SGHTA and CDR2 FQGNSA. This CDR3 is built from 13 residues. V lost 1 base and J lost 8, with 11 bases in between. CDR3 sequence reads: CASSLERRQGYTF. CDR3 nucleotide sequence: TGTGCCAGCAGCTTAGAGAGAAGACAGGGCTACACCTTC.

The CDR3: CASSEAGARGYTF. The DNA for the CDR3 is TGTGCCAGCAGTGAAGCGGGGGCTAGAGGCTACACCTTC. The chain recombines TRBV6-1 with TRBJ1-2; tentative D call: TRBD1 (6 bases). This CDR3 spans 13 amino acids. Trimming shortened V by 0 bases and J by 8 bases, and 10 bases separated the two germline ends. Germline CDR1 is MNHNS and CDR2 is SASEGT.

V usage is TRBV9 and J usage is TRBJ1-5; weak D call: TRBD1 (6 bases). The CDR3 extends over 18 amino acids. CDR1 SGDLS and CDR2 YYNGEE come from the germline V gene. With 3 bases removed from V and 2 bases from J, the gap between germline ends came to 21 bases. In nucleotides, the CDR3 is TGTGCCAGCAGCGGGGGGCTGGGGTCCCGCCGGGGCAATCAGCCCCAGCATTTT. Its protein is CASSGGLGSRRGNQPQHF.

This clone was seen once. The chain is built from TRBV15 and TRBJ2-2; TRBD1 might be the D (6 bases). From germline, CDR1 is LNHNV and CDR2 YYDKDF (reference sequence). The length of the CDR3 is 14 residues. The V end lost 9 bases, the J end lost 0 bases, and 11 bases lay between the germline ends. CDR3 in amino acids: CATRGQPNTGELFF. CDR3 coding DNA: TGTGCCACAAGGGGACAACCGAACACCGGGGAGCTGTTTTTT.

The gene calls are TRBV29-1 and TRBJ2-6, with 9 bases fitting TRBD1. The CDR3 is made up of 17 amino acids. Germline V gene sequence: CDR1 SQVTM, CDR2 ANQGSEA. With 6 bases clipped from V and 4 bases from J, the junction kept 13 bases outside the gene matches. The CDR3 DNA sequence: TGCAGCGTCGTACCGGGACAGGGTTCGCACGGGGCCAACGTCCTGACTTTC. Amino acid sequence: CSVVPGQGSHGANVLTF.

This chain's CDR3 is CASSLSYYGYTF. The CDR3, as DNA: TGTGCCAGCAGCCTCTCGTACTATGGCTACACCTTC. The chain has TRBV5-5 and TRBJ1-2; the D is unclear. V was pared by 4 bases and J by 3 bases, with 7 bases between. This CDR3 contains 12 residues. Germline CDR1 reads SGHKS; CDR2 reads YYEKEE (reference sequence).

This clone was picked up one time. The chain joins TRBV7-3 to TRBJ1-2, with TRBD1 matching over 7 bases. Germline CDR1 and CDR2: SGHTA and FQGTGA. The ends lost 5 bases at V and 1 base at J; junction bases unmatched: 4. CDR3 size: 14 residues. The CDR3 DNA is TGTGCCAGCAGCCCGGGACAGTTTAACTATGGCTACACCTTC. The encoded protein is CASSPGQFNYGYTF.

CDR3 amino acids: CASSKGVSTGELFF. CDR3 DNA sequence: TGTGCCAGTAGTAAAGGGGTGAGCACCGGGGAGCTGTTTTTT. This chain uses TRBV19 with TRBJ2-2, with D possibly TRBD1 on 5 matching bases. The length of the CDR3 is 14 residues. Germline V gene data show CDR1 as LNHDA and CDR2 as SQIVND (reference sequence). The ends were cut back, 4 bases at V and 4 bases at J, with 10 bases in the middle.

The V call is TRBV19, the J call TRBJ2-3; 9 bases line up with TRBD2. After removal of 1 base from V and 7 bases from J, the junction contained 9 bases not matched to a gene. Germline V gene lookup returns CDR1 LNHDA and CDR2 SQIVND (reference sequence). This CDR3 has 16 residues. For the CDR3, the DNA is TGTGCCAGTAGTATAGGGGGACTAGCAATTTCCTATACGCAGTATTTT. Translated: CASSIGGLAISYTQYF.

The rearrangement links TRBV20-1 to TRBJ2-7; 7 bases fit TRBD2. Germline V gene lookup returns CDR1 DFQATT and CDR2 SNEGSKA (reference sequence). V lost 7 bases, J lost 3 bases, and 0 bases stayed unmatched. The length of the CDR3 is 10 residues. In nucleotides, the CDR3 is TGCAGTGGGGGGGGCTACGAGCAGTACTTC. Protein product: CSGGGYEQYF.

The chain combines TRBV19 with TRBJ1-5, with D perhaps TRBD1 (6 bases). V was clipped by 7 bases and J by 0 bases, with 19 bases between them. Germline CDR1 and CDR2: LNHDA and SQIVND (reference sequence). CDR3 length equals 17 residues. The DNA of the CDR3 is TGTGCCAGTACTCAGCTACAGGGTAAGGATAGCAATCAGCCCCAGCATTTT. The encoded protein is CASTQLQGKDSNQPQHF.

The J gene is TRBJ2-1, the V gene TRBV28, with 13 bases lining up with TRBD2. This CDR3 contains 16 residues. Germline V gene data show CDR1 as MDHEN and CDR2 as SYDVKM. Germline trimming cut 5 bases from V and 8 bases from J; bases unmatched to any gene: 9. The CDR3 sequence is CASSPTSGRAFYEQFF. The CDR3 bases are TGTGCCAGCAGTCCAACTAGCGGGAGGGCCTTCTATGAGCAGTTCTTC.

The rearrangement joins TRBV11-1 to TRBJ2-7, with a weak D call TRBD1 (5 bases). The germline V gene encodes CDR1 SGHAT and CDR2 FQDESV (reference sequence). The CDR3 has 13 residues. Trimming removed 5 bases from V and 3 bases from J, with 11 bases in between. In DNA form, the CDR3 reads TGTGCCAGCAGCCCCCACCAGGGCTACGAGCAGTACTTC. It encodes CASSPHQGYEQYF.

This clone turned up a few times. For the CDR3, the DNA is TGTGCCAGCAGCCCCCGGACTAGGGGGGAGACCCAGTACTTC. This codes for CASSPRTRGETQYF. The chain combines TRBV11-2 with TRBJ2-5, with D perhaps TRBD2 (7 bases). V gave up 5 bases and J gave up 5 bases, with 15 bases separating them. This CDR3 is built from 14 residues. Germline V gene data show CDR1 as SGHAT and CDR2 as FQNNGV. Variable domain in full (rest from reference TRBV11-2 and TRBJ2-5): EAGVAQSPRYKIIEKRQSVAFWCNPISGHATLYWYQQILGQGPKLLIQFQNNGVVDDSQLPKDRFSAERLKGVDSTLKIQPAKLEDSAVYLCASSPRTRGETQYFGPGTRLLVL.

The chain carries TRBV14 and TRBJ2-1; tentative D call: TRBD1 (5 bases). The germline gives CDR1 SGHDN, CDR2 FVKESK. The CDR3 runs to 14 residues. The V end was cut by 3 bases, the J end by 8 bases, with 14 bases between. CDR3 sequence: CASSQAGWGDEQFF. CDR3 nucleotides: TGTGCCAGCAGCCAGGCCGGCTGGGGCGATGAGCAGTTCTTC. Looking up the rest from reference TRBV14 and TRBJ2-1 gives the full variable domain: EAGVTQFPSHSVIEKGQTVTLRCDPISGHDNLYWYRRVMGKEIKFLLHFVKESKQDESGMPNNRFLAERTGGTYSTLKVQPAELEDSGVYFCASSQAGWGDEQFFGPGTRLTVL.

The chain carries TRBV7-2 and TRBJ2-2; 7 positions match TRBD2. This CDR3 has 14 residues. J was trimmed by 6 bases and V by 2 bases; bases with no gene match: 3. Germline values: CDR1 SGHTA, CDR2 FQGNSA. CDR3 sequence: CASSLSGAAGELFF. In DNA form, the CDR3 reads TGTGCCAGCAGCTTAAGCGGGGCGGCCGGGGAGCTGTTTTTT.

The chain combines TRBV15 with TRBJ2-3, with 7 nucleotides matching TRBD2. Trimming removed 7 bases from V and 2 bases from J; junction bases left unmatched: 9. Germline V CDR1 and CDR2: LNHNV, YYDKDF (reference sequence). The CDR3 has 15 amino acids. The CDR3 region is CATTLSGTPTDTQYF. In DNA form, the CDR3 reads TGTGCCACCACCTTAAGCGGGACTCCCACAGATACGCAGTATTTT.

The V and J genes are TRBV7-8 and TRBJ1-1; tentative D call: TRBD1 (5 bases). Germline V gene lookup returns CDR1 SGHVS and CDR2 FQNEAQ. There are 15 residues in the CDR3. V lost 1 base to trimming and J lost 1 base, with 10 bases between them. The CDR3 reads CASSLEVDRNTEAFF. CDR3 nucleotide sequence: TGTGCCAGCAGCTTAGAGGTAGACAGGAACACTGAAGCTTTCTTT.